Listed below are T cell receptor beta chains from one sample, sequenced in a study of spatial heterogeneity in lung cancer. TCRdb re-analysed the 5' RACE reads in MiXCR, keeping a single row per CDR3 protein. The sample records roughly 12,000 distinct CDR3 sequences, 6% to 8.5% being singletons. This sample comprised lung tumor tissue, obtained at surgery. These receptors all come from a female donor with early-stage non-small cell lung cancer. The CDR3 runs from the conserved cysteine through the conserved F or W. A D gene is named only where the DNA matches it firmly. The listing skips clone size in some rows; elsewhere it reads once, few, many or a size class.

abundance: many; j_gene: TRBJ1-4; d_gene: -; v_gene: TRBV4-2; CDR3nt: TGTGCCAGCACACAGACCGTGACCGCAACTAATGAAAAACTGTTTTTT; CDR3aa: CASTQTVTATNEKLFF
abundance: medium-sized; j_gene: TRBJ1-1; d_gene: -; v_gene: TRBV7-2; CDR3nt: TGTGCCAGCAGCATTAAGGCACAGGGTACTGAAGCTTTCTTT; CDR3aa: CASSIKAQGTEAFF
abundance: many; j_gene: TRBJ2-2; d_gene: TRBD1; v_gene: TRBV7-6; CDR3nt: TGTGCCAGCAGCCAGACAGGGCAGGCGACCGGGGAGCTGTTTTTT; CDR3aa: CASSQTGQATGELFF
abundance: many; j_gene: TRBJ2-7; d_gene: TRBD2; v_gene: TRBV7-2; CDR3nt: TGTGCCAGCAGCTTGCGAGCGGGAGGCTTCGAGCAGTACTTC; CDR3aa: CASSLRAGGFEQYF
abundance: many; j_gene: TRBJ1-3; d_gene: -; v_gene: TRBV29-1; CDR3nt: TGCAGCGCAGCCTCCGGGAATGGAAACACCATATATTTT; CDR3aa: CSAASGNGNTIYF
abundance: -; j_gene: TRBJ2-1; d_gene: -; v_gene: TRBV4-3; CDR3nt: TGCGCCAGCAGCCAAGAGAGGGAGCTCTCCTACAATGAGCAGTTCTTC; CDR3aa: CASSQERELSYNEQFF
abundance: -; j_gene: TRBJ1-4; d_gene: -; v_gene: TRBV4-3; CDR3nt: TGCGCCAGCAGCCAAGGACAGCGCGCTGAAAAACTGTTTTTT; CDR3aa: CASSQGQRAEKLFF
abundance: many; j_gene: TRBJ1-6; d_gene: TRBD1; v_gene: TRBV5-4; CDR3nt: TGTGCCAGCAGCTACCTGTTGCAGGGGGTCGCATCACCCCTCCACTTT; CDR3aa: CASSYLLQGVASPLHF
abundance: many; j_gene: TRBJ2-5; d_gene: TRBD2; v_gene: TRBV9; CDR3nt: TGTGCCAGCAGTAGGACTAGCAGACAAGAGACCCAGTACTTC; CDR3aa: CASSRTSRQETQYF
abundance: many; j_gene: TRBJ1-5; d_gene: TRBD1; v_gene: TRBV30; CDR3nt: TGTGCCTGGAGCGGGCGTACAGGGGACAATCAGCCCCAGCATTTT; CDR3aa: CAWSGRTGDNQPQHF
abundance: many; j_gene: TRBJ2-4; d_gene: -; v_gene: TRBV7-2; CDR3nt: TGTGCCAGCAGCTGGGGCATAGGGGAAGGGTACATTCAGTACTTC; CDR3aa: CASSWGIGEGYIQYF
abundance: -; j_gene: TRBJ1-1; d_gene: -; v_gene: TRBV10-3; CDR3nt: TGTGCCATCAGTGAGACAAATTCTGAAGCTTTCTTT; CDR3aa: CAISETNSEAFF
abundance: many; j_gene: TRBJ2-1; d_gene: TRBD2; v_gene: TRBV2; CDR3nt: TGTGCCAGCAGTCTAGCGGGGGGATCCTACAATGAGCAGTTCTTC; CDR3aa: CASSLAGGSYNEQFF
abundance: medium-sized; j_gene: TRBJ1-5; d_gene: TRBD1; v_gene: TRBV20-1; CDR3nt: TGCAGTGCTACCCACATGGGACAGGGAGGCCATCAGCCCCAGCATTTT; CDR3aa: CSATHMGQGGHQPQHF
abundance: many; j_gene: TRBJ2-1; d_gene: TRBD2; v_gene: TRBV7-2; CDR3nt: TGTGCCAGCAGCTTATACAGCGGGAGATCCAATGAGCAGTTCTTC; CDR3aa: CASSLYSGRSNEQFF
abundance: -; j_gene: TRBJ1-5; d_gene: TRBD1; v_gene: TRBV20-1; CDR3nt: TGCAGTGCTAAACAGGGGGCGGTCGACAATCAGCCCCAGCATTTT; CDR3aa: CSAKQGAVDNQPQHF
abundance: medium-sized; j_gene: TRBJ1-1; d_gene: -; v_gene: TRBV28; CDR3nt: TGTGCCAGCAGTCGGTTCGAGGACAGTCTGAACACTGAAGCTTTCTTT; CDR3aa: CASSRFEDSLNTEAFF
abundance: many; j_gene: TRBJ2-2; d_gene: -; v_gene: TRBV24-1; CDR3nt: TGTGCCACCAGTGCCCAGGGATGGAGCTCAGAGTGGGGCACCGGGGAGCTGTTTTTT; CDR3aa: CATSAQGWSSEWGTGELFF
abundance: medium-sized; j_gene: TRBJ2-3; d_gene: -; v_gene: TRBV4-2; CDR3nt: TGTGCCAGCGCCCAGGGGAGGGGTACAGATACGCAGTATTTT; CDR3aa: CASAQGRGTDTQYF
abundance: many; j_gene: TRBJ1-4; d_gene: -; v_gene: TRBV4-3; CDR3nt: TGCGCCAGCAGCCAAGATTGGAACAGGGCTAATGAAAAACTGTTTTTT; CDR3aa: CASSQDWNRANEKLFF
abundance: medium-sized; j_gene: TRBJ1-2; d_gene: -; v_gene: TRBV6-5; CDR3nt: TGTGCCAGCACCAACCGGGCCATCGGCTACACCTTC; CDR3aa: CASTNRAIGYTF
abundance: many; j_gene: TRBJ1-2; d_gene: TRBD1; v_gene: TRBV2; CDR3nt: TGTGCCAGCAGCCCCGGGACAGGATATGGCTACACCTTC; CDR3aa: CASSPGTGYGYTF
abundance: medium-sized; j_gene: TRBJ2-5; d_gene: TRBD2; v_gene: TRBV20-1; CDR3nt: TGCAGTGCTAAACCGGGACTAGCGGCTAGACAAGAGACCCAGTACTTC; CDR3aa: CSAKPGLAARQETQYF
abundance: many; j_gene: TRBJ2-1; d_gene: TRBD2; v_gene: TRBV7-6; CDR3nt: TGTGCCAGCAGCCCCGCTGGGGGGGGGATATATGAGCAGTTCTTC; CDR3aa: CASSPAGGGIYEQFF
abundance: few; j_gene: TRBJ1-3; d_gene: -; v_gene: TRBV9; CDR3nt: TGTGCCAGCAGCGTAGACGGCAGTACGTATGGAAACACCATATATTTT; CDR3aa: CASSVDGSTYGNTIYF
abundance: many; j_gene: TRBJ2-2; d_gene: TRBD2; v_gene: TRBV28; CDR3nt: TGTGCCAGCAGTTTATTCGACCTAGCGGGGGGCCCTGGGGAGCTGTTTTTT; CDR3aa: CASSLFDLAGGPGELFF
abundance: -; j_gene: TRBJ2-2; d_gene: -; v_gene: TRBV9; CDR3nt: TGTGCCAGCAGCCCGCGGGTCACCGGGGAGCTGTTTTTT; CDR3aa: CASSPRVTGELFF
abundance: many; j_gene: TRBJ2-1; d_gene: TRBD2; v_gene: TRBV3-1; CDR3nt: TGTGCCAGCAGTCGAAGCGGGAGGGACCACAATGAGCAGTTCTTC; CDR3aa: CASSRSGRDHNEQFF
abundance: -; j_gene: TRBJ1-5; d_gene: -; v_gene: TRBV6-1; CDR3nt: TGTGCCAGCAGTGCCTTCCGGCGGGGGACAAGTCAGCCCCAGCATTTT; CDR3aa: CASSAFRRGTSQPQHF
abundance: medium-sized; j_gene: TRBJ2-7; d_gene: TRBD2; v_gene: TRBV20-1; CDR3nt: TGCAGTGCTCATCGACTAGCGGGACTGGGTAACTCCTACGAGCAGTACTTC; CDR3aa: CSAHRLAGLGNSYEQYF
abundance: medium-sized; j_gene: TRBJ1-4; d_gene: TRBD1; v_gene: TRBV6-1; CDR3nt: TGTGCCAGCACACGAGGCGGACAGGGAGGCGAAAAACTGTTTTTT; CDR3aa: CASTRGGQGGEKLFF
abundance: -; j_gene: TRBJ2-7; d_gene: TRBD1; v_gene: TRBV12-3/TRBV12-4; CDR3nt: TGTGCCAGCAGTGTGGGACAGGGCGCCTACGAGCAGTACTTC; CDR3aa: CASSVGQGAYEQYF
abundance: medium-sized; j_gene: TRBJ1-6; d_gene: -; v_gene: TRBV7-2; CDR3nt: TGTGCCAGCAGCTCCCCGTGGTCACCCCTCCACTTT; CDR3aa: CASSSPWSPLHF
abundance: many; j_gene: TRBJ2-7; d_gene: TRBD2; v_gene: TRBV20-1; CDR3nt: TGCAGTGCTTACCTAGCGGGAGTGTACGAGCAGTACTTC; CDR3aa: CSAYLAGVYEQYF
abundance: many; j_gene: TRBJ2-2; d_gene: TRBD1; v_gene: TRBV11-2; CDR3nt: TGTGCCAGCAGCCCGCGTGTGGGACAGGGGACCGGGGAGCTGTTTTTT; CDR3aa: CASSPRVGQGTGELFF
abundance: many; j_gene: TRBJ2-4; d_gene: -; v_gene: TRBV19; CDR3nt: TGTGCCAGTAGTATAGGGAGGGACATTCAGTACTTC; CDR3aa: CASSIGRDIQYF
abundance: many; j_gene: TRBJ2-2; d_gene: -; v_gene: TRBV12-3/TRBV12-4; CDR3nt: TGTGCCAGCAGAGACTGGGTAGGGGAGCTGTTTTTT; CDR3aa: CASRDWVGELFF
abundance: -; j_gene: TRBJ2-6; d_gene: TRBD1; v_gene: TRBV4-3; CDR3nt: TGCGCCAGCAGCCAAGTTCCGCAGGGGGATACTGGGGCCAACGTCCTGACTTTC; CDR3aa: CASSQVPQGDTGANVLTF
abundance: medium-sized; j_gene: TRBJ2-3; d_gene: TRBD2; v_gene: TRBV24-1; CDR3nt: TGTGCCACCAGTGAACGGACTAGCGGGAGGAGCACAGATACGCAGTATTTT; CDR3aa: CATSERTSGRSTDTQYF
abundance: -; j_gene: TRBJ2-3; d_gene: TRBD2; v_gene: TRBV4-3; CDR3nt: TGCGCCAGCAGCCTGGGACTAGCGGGAATGTTATCAGATACGCAGTATTTT; CDR3aa: CASSLGLAGMLSDTQYF
abundance: medium-sized; j_gene: TRBJ2-2; d_gene: -; v_gene: TRBV7-2; CDR3nt: TGTGCCAGCAGCTTGGTAGTTGTCGGGGAGCTGTTTTTT; CDR3aa: CASSLVVVGELFF
abundance: many; j_gene: TRBJ2-7; d_gene: TRBD2; v_gene: TRBV11-2; CDR3nt: TGTGCCAGCAGCCCCAGGCTGGGGCGGGAGGGTTACGAGCAGTACTTC; CDR3aa: CASSPRLGREGYEQYF
abundance: medium-sized; j_gene: TRBJ1-1; d_gene: -; v_gene: TRBV30; CDR3nt: TGTGCCTGGGGGGTGAGCGGCACTGAAGCTTTCTTT; CDR3aa: CAWGVSGTEAFF
abundance: many; j_gene: TRBJ1-4; d_gene: TRBD1; v_gene: TRBV20-1; CDR3nt: TGCAGTGCCGCGGGGGCAGGGGGGGAAAAACTGTTTTTT; CDR3aa: CSAAGAGGEKLFF
abundance: many; j_gene: TRBJ2-1; d_gene: TRBD2; v_gene: TRBV7-9; CDR3nt: TGTGCCAGCAGCCAAAAGAGGGTAGCGGGCTACAATGAGCAGTTCTTC; CDR3aa: CASSQKRVAGYNEQFF
abundance: many; j_gene: TRBJ2-5; d_gene: -; v_gene: TRBV29-1; CDR3nt: TGCAGCGTCGGGCGCGTTGGGGGAATGGAGACCCAGTACTTC; CDR3aa: CSVGRVGGMETQYF
abundance: many; j_gene: TRBJ2-7; d_gene: -; v_gene: TRBV29-1; CDR3nt: TGCAGCGTTGCAAGGCAGGTAGCTCCCTACGAGCAGTACTTC; CDR3aa: CSVARQVAPYEQYF
abundance: -; j_gene: TRBJ1-2; d_gene: -; v_gene: TRBV6-6; CDR3nt: TGTGCCAGCAGTGTTATCCGGGACATATCCTATGGCTACACCTTC; CDR3aa: CASSVIRDISYGYTF
abundance: medium-sized; j_gene: TRBJ2-2; d_gene: -; v_gene: TRBV7-2; CDR3nt: TGTGCCAGCAGGAAAGGCCAGCAGAACACCGGGGAGCTGTTTTTT; CDR3aa: CASRKGQQNTGELFF
abundance: many; j_gene: TRBJ2-1; d_gene: TRBD1; v_gene: TRBV7-9; CDR3nt: TGTGCCAGCAGCATGGACAGGGCTAAGGGAGAGCAGTTCTTC; CDR3aa: CASSMDRAKGEQFF
abundance: medium-sized; j_gene: TRBJ2-5; d_gene: -; v_gene: TRBV20-1; CDR3nt: TGCAGTGCTAGAGACTACCCAGAGACCCAGTACTTC; CDR3aa: CSARDYPETQYF